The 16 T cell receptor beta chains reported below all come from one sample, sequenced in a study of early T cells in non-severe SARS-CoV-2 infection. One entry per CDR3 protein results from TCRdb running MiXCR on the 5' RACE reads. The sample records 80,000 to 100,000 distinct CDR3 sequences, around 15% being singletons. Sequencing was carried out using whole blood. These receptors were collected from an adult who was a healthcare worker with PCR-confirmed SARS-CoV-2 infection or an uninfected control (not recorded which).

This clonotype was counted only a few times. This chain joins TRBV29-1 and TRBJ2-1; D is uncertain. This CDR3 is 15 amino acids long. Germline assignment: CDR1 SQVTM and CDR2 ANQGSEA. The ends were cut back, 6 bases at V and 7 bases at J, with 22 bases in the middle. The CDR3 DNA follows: TGCAGCGTCGAACCCCCGGAAGGTACCTCGAATGAGCAGTTCTTC. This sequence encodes CSVEPPEGTSNEQFF.

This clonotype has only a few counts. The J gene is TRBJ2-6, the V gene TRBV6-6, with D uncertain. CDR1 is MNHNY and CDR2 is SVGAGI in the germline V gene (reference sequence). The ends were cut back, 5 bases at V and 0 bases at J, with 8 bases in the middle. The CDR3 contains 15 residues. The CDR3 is CASSRQLSGANVLTF. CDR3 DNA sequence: TGTGCCAGCAGTCGACAACTCTCTGGGGCCAACGTCCTGACTTTC.

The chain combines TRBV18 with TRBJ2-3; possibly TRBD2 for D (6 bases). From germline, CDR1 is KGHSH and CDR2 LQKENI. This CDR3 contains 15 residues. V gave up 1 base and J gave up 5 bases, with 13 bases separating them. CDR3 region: CASSPLFGGEDTQYF. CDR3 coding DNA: TGTGCCAGCTCACCACTTTTCGGGGGTGAAGATACGCAGTATTTT.

As DNA, the CDR3 is TGTGCCAGCAGTTTAGGTTCAGGGAAAAACATTCAGTACTTC. As protein: CASSLGSGKNIQYF. The chain is built from TRBV12-3 or TRBV12-4 and TRBJ2-4; a weak D match, TRBD1 (5 bases). The CDR3 has 14 residues. The V end lost 1 base, the J end lost 4 bases, and 8 bases lay between the germline ends.

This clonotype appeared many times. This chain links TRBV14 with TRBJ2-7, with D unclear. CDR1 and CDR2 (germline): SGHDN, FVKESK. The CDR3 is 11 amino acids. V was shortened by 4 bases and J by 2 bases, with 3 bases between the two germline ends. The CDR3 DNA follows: TGTGCCAGCAGCCGAGCCTACGAGCAGTACTTC. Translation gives CASSRAYEQYF.

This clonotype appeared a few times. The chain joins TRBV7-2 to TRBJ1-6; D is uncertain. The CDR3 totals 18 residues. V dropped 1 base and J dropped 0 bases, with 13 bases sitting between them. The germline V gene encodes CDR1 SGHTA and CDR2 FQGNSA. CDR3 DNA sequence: TGTGCCAGCAGCTTAGGACTCCTCGGCAGCTCCTATAATTCACCCCTCCACTTT. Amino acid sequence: CASSLGLLGSSYNSPLHF.

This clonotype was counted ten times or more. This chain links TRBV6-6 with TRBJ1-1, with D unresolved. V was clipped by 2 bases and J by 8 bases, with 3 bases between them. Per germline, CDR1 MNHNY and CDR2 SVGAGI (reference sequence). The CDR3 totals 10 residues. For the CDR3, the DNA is TGTGCCAGCAGTTACGACGAAGCTTTCTTT. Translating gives CASSYDEAFF.

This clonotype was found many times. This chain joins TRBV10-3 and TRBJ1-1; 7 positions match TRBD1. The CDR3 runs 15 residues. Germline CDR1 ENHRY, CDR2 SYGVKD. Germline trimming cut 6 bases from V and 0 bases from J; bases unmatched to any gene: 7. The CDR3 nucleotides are TGTGCCATCAGAGACAGGGATCGGATGAACACTGAAGCTTTCTTT. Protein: CAIRDRDRMNTEAFF.

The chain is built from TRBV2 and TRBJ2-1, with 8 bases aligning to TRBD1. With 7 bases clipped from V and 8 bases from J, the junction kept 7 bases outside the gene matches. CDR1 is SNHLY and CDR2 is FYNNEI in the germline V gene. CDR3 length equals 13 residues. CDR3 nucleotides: TGTGCCAGCATCCGAGACAGGGGAGATGAGCAGTTCTTC. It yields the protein CASIRDRGDEQFF.

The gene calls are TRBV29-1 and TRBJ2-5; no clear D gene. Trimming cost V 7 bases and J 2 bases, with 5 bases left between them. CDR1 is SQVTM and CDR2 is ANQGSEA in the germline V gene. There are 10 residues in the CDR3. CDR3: CSARQETQYF. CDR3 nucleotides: TGCAGCGCTCGTCAAGAGACCCAGTACTTC.

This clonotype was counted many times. The CDR3 sequence: CASSPRQGITAGELFF. CDR3 in DNA: TGTGCCAGCTCACCCCGACAGGGGATAACCGCCGGGGAGCTGTTTTTT. V usage is TRBV18 and J usage is TRBJ2-2; TRBD1 aligns across 8 bases. This CDR3 is built from 16 residues. The V and J ends lost 3 bases and 6 bases, in that order; junction bases with no gene match: 9. The germline CDR1 and CDR2 sequences are KGHSH and LQKENI.

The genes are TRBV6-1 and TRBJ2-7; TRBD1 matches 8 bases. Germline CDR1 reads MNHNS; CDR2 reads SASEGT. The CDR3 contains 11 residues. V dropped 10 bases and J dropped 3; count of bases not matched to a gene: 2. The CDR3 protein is CATGTGYEQYF. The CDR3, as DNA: TGTGCCACTGGGACAGGCTACGAGCAGTACTTC.

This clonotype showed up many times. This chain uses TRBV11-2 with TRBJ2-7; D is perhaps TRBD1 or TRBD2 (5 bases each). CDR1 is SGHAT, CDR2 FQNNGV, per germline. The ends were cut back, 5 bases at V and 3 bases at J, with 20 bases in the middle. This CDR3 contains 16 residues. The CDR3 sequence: CASSPLGAGLNYEQYF. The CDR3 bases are TGTGCCAGCAGCCCCCTCGGGGCAGGGTTAAACTACGAGCAGTACTTC.

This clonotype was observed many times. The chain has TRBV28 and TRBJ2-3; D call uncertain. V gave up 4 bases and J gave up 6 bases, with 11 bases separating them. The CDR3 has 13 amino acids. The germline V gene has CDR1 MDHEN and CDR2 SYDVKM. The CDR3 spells CASSSLLFDTQYF. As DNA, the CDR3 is TGTGCCAGCAGTTCCCTACTATTTGATACGCAGTATTTT. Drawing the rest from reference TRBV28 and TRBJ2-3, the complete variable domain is DVKVTQSSRYLVKRTGEKVFLECVQDMDHENMFWYRQDPGLGLRLIYFSYDVKMKEKGDIPEGYSVSREKKERFSLILESASTNQTSMYLCASSSLLFDTQYFGPGTRLTVL.

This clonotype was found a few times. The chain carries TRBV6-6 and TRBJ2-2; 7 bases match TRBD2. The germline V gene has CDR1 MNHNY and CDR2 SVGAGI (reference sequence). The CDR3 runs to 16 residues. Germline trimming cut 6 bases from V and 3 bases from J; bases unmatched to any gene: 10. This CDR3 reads CASSHGGRSDTGELFF. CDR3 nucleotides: TGTGCCAGCAGCCACGGGGGGAGGTCAGACACCGGGGAGCTGTTTTTT.

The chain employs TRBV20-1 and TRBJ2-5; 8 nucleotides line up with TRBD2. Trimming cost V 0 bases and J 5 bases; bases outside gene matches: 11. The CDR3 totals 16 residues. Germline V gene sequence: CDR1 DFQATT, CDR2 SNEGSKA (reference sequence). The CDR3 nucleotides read TGCAGTGCTAGAGACATGAGAGCGGGGGAAGGGGAGACCCAGTACTTC. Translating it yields CSARDMRAGEGETQYF.